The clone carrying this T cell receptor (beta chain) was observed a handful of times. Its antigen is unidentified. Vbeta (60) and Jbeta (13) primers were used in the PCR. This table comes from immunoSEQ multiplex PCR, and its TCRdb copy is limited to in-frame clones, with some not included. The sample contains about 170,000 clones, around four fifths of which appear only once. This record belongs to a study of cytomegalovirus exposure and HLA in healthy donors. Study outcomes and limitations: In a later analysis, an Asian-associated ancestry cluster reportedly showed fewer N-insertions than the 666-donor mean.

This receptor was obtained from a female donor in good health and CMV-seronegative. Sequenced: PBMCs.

This CDR3 reads CASSSVKQGTEAFF. CDR3 nucleotides: TGTGCCAGCAGCTCCGTTAAACAGGGGACTGAAGCTTTCTTT. The genes are TRBV11-2 and TRBJ1-1; 7 bases match TRBD1. The CDR3 is 14 amino acids. CDR1 and CDR2 from the germline V gene are SGHAT and FQNNGV. V lost 4 bases and J lost 5; bases outside the gene matches: 7.